One and the same sample provided the 15 T cell receptor beta chains below, sequenced in a study of blood T cell repertoires in COVID-19. Assay: immunoSEQ multiplex PCR; the TCRdb copy retains only in-frame clones and omits some. Of roughly 64,000 clones listed, about three quarters were seen once; the top ten hold approximately 5%. Sequenced: peripheral blood. Every receptor here comes from a human donor in a cohort sampled during active COVID-19.

The chain couples TRBV21-1 to TRBJ2-2; the table assigns TRBD2, which was not confirmed against the DNA. TRBV21-1 is an annotated pseudogene. The CDR3 is 19 residues long. The CDR3 nucleotides read TGTGCCAGCAGCAAAGCTCCCATGACTCCCTGGTTTGGGTCCCGGGAGCTGTTTTTT. Its translation: CASSKAPMTPWFGSRELFF.

The CDR3: CSAPDREEAFF. The CDR3 region has the DNA TGCAGTGCCCCGGACAGGGAAGAAGCTTTCTTT. This chain connects TRBV20-1 to TRBJ1-1; 8 bases map to TRBD1. Germline loops: CDR1 DFQATT, CDR2 SNEGSKA (reference sequence). Trimming removed 6 bases from V and 8 bases from J; junction bases left unmatched: 5. This CDR3 has 11 amino acids.

CDR3 region: CASSWRLGPYEQYF. In DNA, the CDR3 is TGTGCCAGCAGCTGGAGACTTGGCCCCTACGAGCAGTACTTC. The genes are TRBV3-1 (or the pseudogene TRBV3-2) and TRBJ2-7; D unresolved. CDR3 size: 14 residues. Germline V gene data show CDR1 as LGHDT and CDR2 as YNNKEL (reference sequence). V lost 5 bases, J lost 2 bases, and 13 bases lay in between.

This chain joins TRBV18 and TRBJ2-7; D is uncertain. CDR3 length: 12 amino acids. Trimming left V 2 bases short and J 7 bases short, with 9 bases between. The germline V gene encodes CDR1 KGHSH and CDR2 LQKENI. CDR3 amino acids: CASSPTTREQYF. DNA for the CDR3: TGTGCCAGCTCACCAACTACGAGGGAGCAGTACTTC.

This chain connects TRBV30 to TRBJ2-5; 7 bases are shared with TRBD2. With 1 base clipped from V and 2 bases from J, the junction kept 1 base outside the gene matches. CDR1 GTSNPN and CDR2 SVGIG come from the germline V gene (reference sequence). This CDR3 has 13 residues. CDR3 nucleotides: TGTGCCTGGAGTGCGGGGGGTCAAGAGACCCAGTACTTC. Protein sequence: CAWSAGGQETQYF.

This clone was seen a few times. The chain recombines TRBV11-2 with TRBJ1-2; D possibly corresponds to TRBD1 (5 bases). Germline CDR1 reads SGHAT; CDR2 reads FQNNGV. The V end lost 3 bases, the J end lost 0 bases, and 11 bases lay between the germline ends. The CDR3 contains 15 residues. The chain's CDR3 is CASSFGTGANYGYTF. CDR3 sequence (DNA): TGTGCCAGCAGCTTCGGGACGGGAGCTAACTATGGCTACACCTTC.

The chain joins TRBV13 to TRBJ2-1; TRBD2 matches 11 bases. CDR3 length: 15 amino acids. The V gene end was trimmed by 0 bases and the J gene end by 5 bases; junction bases not matched to a gene: 0. Germline loops: CDR1 PRHDT, CDR2 FYEKMQ (reference sequence). CDR3 DNA sequence: TGTGCCAGCAGCTTAGGGGGACTAGCGGACAATGAGCAGTTCTTC. Its protein product is CASSLGGLADNEQFF.

Regarding this clone: This same CDR3 is encoded by further DNA sequences in the sample. The chain is built from TRBV2 and TRBJ1-5; TRBD1 matches 10 bases. The CDR3 sequence is 15 residues long. V lost 6 bases to trimming and J lost 4 bases; unmatched junction nucleotides: 6. The germline V gene encodes CDR1 SNHLY and CDR2 FYNNEI. DNA for the CDR3: TGTGCCAGCAGGGGGGACAGGGGAGGGAATCAGCCCCAGCATTTT. Translated, it gives CASRGDRGGNQPQHF.

This clone appeared many times. This rearrangement joins TRBV5-6 to TRBJ1-5; 8 nucleotides align to TRBD1. This CDR3 is built from 16 residues. Germline CDR1 SGHDT, CDR2 YYEEEE. Unmatched junction bases numbered 5, after V lost 2 bases and J lost 1 base. CDR3 loop: CASSFQGAFSNQPQHF. CDR3 DNA sequence: TGTGCCAGCAGCTTTCAGGGGGCCTTCAGCAATCAGCCCCAGCATTTT. The complete variable domain, with remaining parts taken from reference TRBV5-6 and TRBJ1-5, reads DAGVTQSPTHLIKTRGQQVTLRCSPKSGHDTVSWYQQALGQGPQFIFQYYEEEERQRGNFPDRFSGHQFPNYSSELNVNALLLGDSALYLCASSFQGAFSNQPQHFGDGTRLSIL.

This chain joins TRBV6-4 and TRBJ2-1, with 7 bases matching TRBD1. V shed 4 bases, J shed 10 bases, and the junction held 13 bases outside the gene matches. This CDR3 is 15 amino acids long. CDR1 MRHNA and CDR2 SNTAGT come from the germline V gene. CDR3 coding DNA: TGTGCCAGCAGTGCCCGGACAGGACCACTATGGGAGCAGTTCTTC. Its translation: CASSARTGPLWEQFF.

The CDR3 bases are TGTGCCAGCTCACCTATTGCGGGGAATAAAGCCAAAAACATTCAGTACTTC. Protein product: CASSPIAGNKAKNIQYF. The chain carries TRBV18 and TRBJ2-4, with D possibly matching TRBD2 (6 bases). CDR3 size: 17 residues. The V gene lost 3 bases and the J gene lost 0 bases, with 15 bases spanning the gap. Germline V gene data show CDR1 as KGHSH and CDR2 as LQKENI.

The chain has TRBV2 and TRBJ2-7; 7 positions match TRBD2. From germline, CDR1 is SNHLY and CDR2 FYNNEI. J was trimmed by 5 bases and V by 11 bases; bases with no gene match: 9. This CDR3 contains 12 residues. The CDR3 bases are TGTGCCTCCTGGACTAGGATGAACGAGCAGTACTTC. Its translation: CASWTRMNEQYF.

The rearrangement joins TRBV6-4 to TRBJ2-2; 8 bases line up with TRBD2. Germline CDR1 reads MRHNA; CDR2 reads SNTAGT. This CDR3 region has 15 residues. V was clipped by 5 bases and J by 0 bases; unmatched bases: 2. The CDR3 here is CASSPRGANTGELFF. The CDR3 coding sequence is TGTGCCAGCAGTCCGCGGGGGGCGAACACCGGGGAGCTGTTTTTT.

This clone has only a few counts. CDR3 bases: TGTGCCAGCAGTGGCCCCGGGACACGGTTCTACGAGCAGTACTTC. It translates to CASSGPGTRFYEQYF. The chain combines TRBV2 with TRBJ2-7; tentative D call: TRBD1 (6 bases). Per the germline V gene, CDR1 is SNHLY and CDR2 is FYNNEI. CDR3 length: 15 residues. Trimming removed 4 bases from V and 3 bases from J, with 16 bases in between. Using reference TRBV2 and TRBJ2-7 for the parts outside the CDR3, the full variable domain is EPEVTQTPSHQVTQMGQEVILRCVPISNHLYFYWYRQILGQKVEFLVSFYNNEISEKSEIFDDQFSVERPDGSNFTLKIRSTKLEDSAMYFCASSGPGTRFYEQYFGPGTRLTVT.

The chain combines TRBV7-2 with TRBJ2-1, with 11 bases fitting TRBD2. The V and J ends lost 1 base and 7 bases, in that order; junction bases with no gene match: 3. The length of the CDR3 is 15 residues. Per germline, CDR1 SGHTA and CDR2 FQGNSA. The CDR3 nucleotides read TGTGCCAGCAGCTTAGTTAGCGGGGGGGCTAATGAGCAGTTCTTC. Encoded protein: CASSLVSGGANEQFF. The entire variable domain, with the rest obtained from reference TRBV7-2 and TRBJ2-1, is as follows: GAGVSQSPSNKVTEKGKDVELRCDPISGHTALYWYRQSLGQGLEFLIYFQGNSAPDKSGLPSDRFSAERTGGSVSTLTIQRTQQEDSAVYLCASSLVSGGANEQFFGPGTRLTVL.